This TCR beta chain was captured by sequencing in a study of T cell repertoires in cytomegalovirus infection. For the study at large: A matching HLA type, together with CMV infection, was signaled by public TCR beta signatures.

Per germline, CDR1 MNHNY and CDR2 SVGAGI (reference sequence). Trimming removed 6 bases at V and 5 bases at J, with 16 bases between. The CDR3 is made up of 14 amino acids. General observations from the study: The response measured ex vivo was dominated by TCR beta clonotypes (HLA-C-restricted and CMV-specific). Adding up the frequency of public TCR beta families identified people who carried CMV plus the relevant HLA.

This clonotype has just a few counts. Its antigen remains unidentified. TCRdb re-called the reads with MiXCR, one entry per CDR3 protein. The sample carries roughly 200,000 distinct CDR3 sequences, about a sixth recorded once. This clonotype was sampled from a human donor in good health (CMV status not recorded). Some clones in this sample may be carry-over from other donors' samples. The sample taken for sequencing was CD8+ T cells from PBMCs. V is TRBV6-6 and J is TRBJ1-1; D might be TRBD1 (6 bases). The CDR3 DNA sequence: TGTGCCAGCAGCCTGACAGGACATGGAACTGAAGCTTTCTTT. Amino acids: CASSLTGHGTEAFF.